This TCR beta chain was observed in a study of T cells in Graves' hyperthyroidism and ophthalmopathy. Overall study context: Peripheral blood draws took place at initial diagnosis, ahead of any treatment.

This CDR3 comprises 16 residues. CDR1 is KGHSH and CDR2 is LQKENI in the germline V gene. V shed 6 bases and J 7 bases; nucleotides not matched to a gene: 15. RNA transcripts served as the template for amplifying TCR beta CDR3 regions. Researchers ran a first-round RT-PCR on the TCR CDR3 using the HTBI primer set. Via MiXCR, TCRdb re-called the multiplex PCR reads, giving one row per CDR3 protein. The table includes hundreds of thousands of distinct CDR3 sequences, more than 15% detected once. The patients, who ranged from 18 to 65 in age, presented with newly diagnosed hyperthyroidism lasting under 2 months. This clonotype showed up many times. The antigen remains unidentified. Study results and caveats: Most expanded thyroid clonotypes above 0.001 also appeared in blood. A model of 13 V-J pairs discriminated ophthalmopathy from stable hyperthyroidism.

This chain connects TRBV18 to TRBJ2-4; 7 bases fit TRBD1. This clonotype originated in a woman aged 18-35 years with Graves' hyperthyroidism. Specimen: blood. The CDR3 reads CASSPREGAIKNIQYF. Written as DNA, the CDR3 is TGTGCCAGCTCCCCAAGAGAGGGGGCAATTAAGAACATTCAGTACTTC.